This T cell receptor (beta chain) was documented in a study of untreated major depressive disorder. Findings of the study overall: Depressed patients' CD4+ T cells carried increased TRBV05-01 (Vbeta 5.1) usage versus control CD4+ T cells.

Libraries were prepared by immunoSEQ multiplex PCR; TCRdb keeps only in-frame clonotypes and omits some of them. This table holds under 15,000 clones, about 90% found once. With respect to this clone: No antigen is known for it.

For sex, age, current smoking status and body mass index, every depressed patient had a pairwise-matched non-depressed control. All participants were of European descent. The junction had 6 bases not matched to a gene; V was cut back by 6 bases and J by 2 bases. From germline, CDR1 is MNHEY and CDR2 SMNVEV (reference sequence). The CDR3 sequence is 15 residues long. The chain employs TRBV27 and TRBJ2-7, with TRBD2 matching over 11 bases. The sequenced sample was CD4+ T cells from PBMCs. The clonotype comes from a young woman with major depressive disorder. CDR3 region: CASRPLAGGTYEQYF. The CDR3 DNA sequence: TGTGCCAGCAGGCCTCTAGCGGGAGGTACCTACGAGCAGTACTTC.